This T cell receptor (beta chain) was sequenced for a study of shared clonotypes between healthy human individuals. Study details: CD4 naive cells filled three plates per donor, CD4 memory three, CD8 naive two and CD8 memory one. The study, taken as a whole, reports: Rarefaction demonstrated incomplete sorted-subset sequencing despite large depth.

To note about this clone: The target antigen is unknown.

CD8 memory fractions consisted of CD45RO+ and CCR7-negative CD45RA+ TemRA cells together. Several immunoSEQ plates held equal portions of the genomic DNA taken from each subset. Libraries were prepared by immunoSEQ multiplex PCR; TCRdb keeps only in-frame clonotypes and omits some of them. The sample contains about 110,000 clones, 68% of which appear only once. Germline CDR1 is MNHEY and CDR2 is SVGAGI. V gave up 4 bases and J gave up 4 bases; unmatched junction bases: 7. The CDR3 contains 16 residues. The chain is built from TRBV6-5 and TRBJ1-5; 10 nucleotides match TRBD1. The receptor was isolated from a woman aged 25 to 39 in good health. The sequenced sample consisted of memory CD8+ T cells sorted from blood. Subset: CD45RO+ cells pooled with CCR7-negative TemRA cells. The CDR3, as DNA: TGTGCCAGCAGTTCAGTGCCGGGACAGGGGAATCAGCCCCAGCATTTT. It is translated as CASSSVPGQGNQPQHF.